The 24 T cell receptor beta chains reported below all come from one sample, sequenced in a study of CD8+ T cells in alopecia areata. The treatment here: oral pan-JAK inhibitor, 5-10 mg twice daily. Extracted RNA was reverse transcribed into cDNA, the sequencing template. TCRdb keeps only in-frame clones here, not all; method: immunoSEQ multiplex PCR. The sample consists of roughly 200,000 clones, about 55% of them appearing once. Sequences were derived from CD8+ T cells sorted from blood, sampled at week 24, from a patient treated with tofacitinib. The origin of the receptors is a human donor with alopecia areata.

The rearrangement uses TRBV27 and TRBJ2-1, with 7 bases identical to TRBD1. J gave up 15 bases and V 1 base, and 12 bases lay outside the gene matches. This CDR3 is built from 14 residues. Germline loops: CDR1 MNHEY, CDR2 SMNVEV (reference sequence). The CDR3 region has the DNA TGTGCCAGCAGTTTATTGGAAGGGGACAGACGGCCGTTCTTC. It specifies CASSLLEGDRRPFF.

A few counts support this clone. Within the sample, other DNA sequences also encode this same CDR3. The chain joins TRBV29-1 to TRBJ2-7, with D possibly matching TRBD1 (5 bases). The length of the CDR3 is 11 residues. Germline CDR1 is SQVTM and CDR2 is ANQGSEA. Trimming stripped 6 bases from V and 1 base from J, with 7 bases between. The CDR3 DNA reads TGCAGCGTCAGGGCTTCCTACGAGCAGTACTTC. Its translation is CSVRASYEQYF.

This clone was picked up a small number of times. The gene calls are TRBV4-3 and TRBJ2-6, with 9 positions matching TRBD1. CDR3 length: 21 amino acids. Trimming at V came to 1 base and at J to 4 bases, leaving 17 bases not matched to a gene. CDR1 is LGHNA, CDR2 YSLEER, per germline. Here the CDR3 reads CASSQASWGDRGIGGANVLTF. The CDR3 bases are TGCGCCAGCAGCCAAGCCTCTTGGGGTGACAGGGGGATCGGAGGGGCCAACGTCCTGACTTTC.

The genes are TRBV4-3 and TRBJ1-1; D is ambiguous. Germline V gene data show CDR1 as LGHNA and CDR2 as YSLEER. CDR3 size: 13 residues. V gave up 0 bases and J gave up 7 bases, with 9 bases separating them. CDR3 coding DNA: TGCGCCAGCAGCCAAGATAGGCGGAGTGAAGCTTTCTTT. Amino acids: CASSQDRRSEAFF.

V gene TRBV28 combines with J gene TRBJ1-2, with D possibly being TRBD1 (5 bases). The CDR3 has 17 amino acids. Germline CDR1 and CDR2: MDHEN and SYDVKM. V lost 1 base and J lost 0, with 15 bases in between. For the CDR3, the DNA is TGTGCCAGCAGTTTATCGATAGGGGCCTCAGCTAACTATGGCTACACCTTC. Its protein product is CASSLSIGASANYGYTF.

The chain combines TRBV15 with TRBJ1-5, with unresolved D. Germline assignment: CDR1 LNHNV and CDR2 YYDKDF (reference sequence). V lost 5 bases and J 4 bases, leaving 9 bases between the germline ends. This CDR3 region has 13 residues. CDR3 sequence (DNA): TGTGCCACCAGCGTCACCCCGAATCAGCCCCAGCATTTT. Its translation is CATSVTPNQPQHF.

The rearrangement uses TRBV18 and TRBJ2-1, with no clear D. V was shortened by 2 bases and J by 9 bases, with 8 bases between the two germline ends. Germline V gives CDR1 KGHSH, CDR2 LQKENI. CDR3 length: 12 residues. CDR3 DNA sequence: TGTGCCAGCTCACCATATCCCGGTGAGCAGTTCTTC. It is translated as CASSPYPGEQFF.

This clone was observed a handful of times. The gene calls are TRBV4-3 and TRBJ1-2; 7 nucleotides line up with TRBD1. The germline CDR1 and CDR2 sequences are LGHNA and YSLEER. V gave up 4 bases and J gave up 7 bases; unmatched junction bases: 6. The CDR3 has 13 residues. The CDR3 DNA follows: TGCGCCAGCAGCCCCGACAGGGCGGGTGGCTACACCTTC. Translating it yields CASSPDRAGGYTF.

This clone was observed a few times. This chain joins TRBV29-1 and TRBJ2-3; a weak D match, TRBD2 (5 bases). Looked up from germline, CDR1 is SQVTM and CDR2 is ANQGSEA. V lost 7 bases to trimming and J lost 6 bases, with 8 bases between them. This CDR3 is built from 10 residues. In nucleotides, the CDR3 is TGCAGCGAACAGCGGGATACGCAGTATTTT. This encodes CSEQRDTQYF.

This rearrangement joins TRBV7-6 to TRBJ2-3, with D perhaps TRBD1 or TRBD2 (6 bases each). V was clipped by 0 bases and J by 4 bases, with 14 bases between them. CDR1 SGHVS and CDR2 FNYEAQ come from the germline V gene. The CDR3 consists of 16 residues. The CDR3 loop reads CASSLASGGGPDTQYF. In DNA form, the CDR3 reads TGTGCCAGCAGCTTAGCATCTGGAGGGGGGCCAGATACGCAGTATTTT.

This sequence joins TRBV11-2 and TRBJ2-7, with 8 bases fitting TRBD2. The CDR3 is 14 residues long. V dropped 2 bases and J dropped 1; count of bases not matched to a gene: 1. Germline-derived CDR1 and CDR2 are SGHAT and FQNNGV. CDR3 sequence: CASSLTSGSYEQYF. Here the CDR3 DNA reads TGTGCCAGCAGCTTAACTAGCGGTTCCTACGAGCAGTACTTC.

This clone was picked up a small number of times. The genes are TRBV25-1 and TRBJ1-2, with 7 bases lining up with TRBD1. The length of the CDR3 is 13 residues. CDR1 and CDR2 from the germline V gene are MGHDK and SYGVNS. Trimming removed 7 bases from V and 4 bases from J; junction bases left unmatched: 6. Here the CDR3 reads CASKTRDSYGYTF. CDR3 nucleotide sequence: TGTGCCAGCAAAACTCGGGACAGCTATGGCTACACCTTC.

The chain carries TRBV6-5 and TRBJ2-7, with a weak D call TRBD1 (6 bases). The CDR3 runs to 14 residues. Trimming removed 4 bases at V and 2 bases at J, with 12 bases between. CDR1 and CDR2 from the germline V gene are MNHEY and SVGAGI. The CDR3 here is CASSSEDRPYEQYF. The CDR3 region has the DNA TGTGCCAGCAGTTCCGAAGACAGGCCCTACGAGCAGTACTTC.

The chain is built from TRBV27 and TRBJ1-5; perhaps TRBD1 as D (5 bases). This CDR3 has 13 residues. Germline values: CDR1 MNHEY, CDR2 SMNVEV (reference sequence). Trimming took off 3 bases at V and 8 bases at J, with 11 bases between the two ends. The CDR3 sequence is CASSFGGIEPQHF. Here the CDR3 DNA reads TGTGCCAGCAGTTTTGGGGGGATAGAGCCCCAGCATTTT.

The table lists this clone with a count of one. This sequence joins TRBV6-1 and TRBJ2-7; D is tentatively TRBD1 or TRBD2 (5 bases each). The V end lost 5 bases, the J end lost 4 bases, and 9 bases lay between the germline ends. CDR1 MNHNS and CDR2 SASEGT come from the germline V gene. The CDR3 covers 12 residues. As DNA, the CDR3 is TGTGCCAGCAGTAAGTGGGGGTACGAGCAGTACTTC. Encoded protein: CASSKWGYEQYF.

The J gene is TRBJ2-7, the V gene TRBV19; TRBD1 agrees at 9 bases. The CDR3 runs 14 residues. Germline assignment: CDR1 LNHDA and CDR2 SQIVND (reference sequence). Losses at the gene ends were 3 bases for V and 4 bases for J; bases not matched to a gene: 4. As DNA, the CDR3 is TGTGCCAGTAGTATGGGGACAGGGCCATACGAGCAGTACTTC. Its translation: CASSMGTGPYEQYF.

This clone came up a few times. CDR3 in amino acids: CATSLSPGGETQYF. CDR3 nucleotide sequence: TGTGCCACTTCACTCTCCCCGGGGGGGGAGACCCAGTACTTC. This chain links TRBV5-6 with TRBJ2-5, with TRBD2 matching over 8 bases. The CDR3 length is 14 residues. Trimming removed 9 bases from V and 5 bases from J; junction bases left unmatched: 12. The germline V gene has CDR1 SGHDT and CDR2 YYEEEE. The full variable domain, rest sourced from reference TRBV5-6 and TRBJ2-5, is DAGVTQSPTHLIKTRGQQVTLRCSPKSGHDTVSWYQQALGQGPQFIFQYYEEEERQRGNFPDRFSGHQFPNYSSELNVNALLLGDSALYLCATSLSPGGETQYFGPGTRLLVL.

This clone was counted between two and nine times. The CDR3 DNA follows: TGTGCCTGGAGTAGGGACAGCACTGAAGCTTTCTTT. Protein: CAWSRDSTEAFF. The chain employs TRBV30 and TRBJ1-1, with 7 bases that match TRBD1. The germline V gene has CDR1 GTSNPN and CDR2 SVGIG (reference sequence). J gave up 4 bases and V 2 bases, and 1 base lay outside the gene matches. The CDR3 spans 12 residues.

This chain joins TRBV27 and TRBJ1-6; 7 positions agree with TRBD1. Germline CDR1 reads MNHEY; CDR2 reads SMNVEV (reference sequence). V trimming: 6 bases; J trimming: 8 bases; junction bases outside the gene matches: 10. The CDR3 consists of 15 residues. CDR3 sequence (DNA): TGTGCCAGCAGGTCGACGCGGGACAGATATTCACCCCTCCACTTT. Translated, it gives CASRSTRDRYSPLHF.

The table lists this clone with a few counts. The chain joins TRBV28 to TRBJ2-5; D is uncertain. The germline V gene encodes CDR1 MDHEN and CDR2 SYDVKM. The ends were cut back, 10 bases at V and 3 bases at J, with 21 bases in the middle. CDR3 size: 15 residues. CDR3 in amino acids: CATYIQKAVKETQYF. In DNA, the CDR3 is TGTGCCACTTACATTCAGAAGGCCGTAAAAGAGACCCAGTACTTC. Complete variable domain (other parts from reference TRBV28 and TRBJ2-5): DVKVTQSSRYLVKRTGEKVFLECVQDMDHENMFWYRQDPGLGLRLIYFSYDVKMKEKGDIPEGYSVSREKKERFSLILESASTNQTSMYLCATYIQKAVKETQYFGPGTRLLVL.

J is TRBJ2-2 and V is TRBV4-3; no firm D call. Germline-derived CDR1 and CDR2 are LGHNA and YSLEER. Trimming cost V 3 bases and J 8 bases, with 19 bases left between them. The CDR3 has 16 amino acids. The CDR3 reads CASSQQWADDWGELFF. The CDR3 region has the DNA TGCGCCAGCAGCCAGCAATGGGCGGATGATTGGGGGGAGCTGTTTTTT.

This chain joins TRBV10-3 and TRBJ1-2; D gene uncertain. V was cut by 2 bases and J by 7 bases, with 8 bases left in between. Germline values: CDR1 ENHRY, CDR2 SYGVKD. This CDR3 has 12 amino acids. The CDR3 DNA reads TGTGCCATCAGTGAGGGGCATCTTGGCTACACCTTC. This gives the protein CAISEGHLGYTF.

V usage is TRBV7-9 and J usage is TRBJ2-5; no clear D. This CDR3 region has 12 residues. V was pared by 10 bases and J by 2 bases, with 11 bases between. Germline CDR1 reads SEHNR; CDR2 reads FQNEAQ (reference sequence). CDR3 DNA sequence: TGTGCCACCGCCGTAGTTCAAGAGACCCAGTACTTC. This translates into CATAVVQETQYF.

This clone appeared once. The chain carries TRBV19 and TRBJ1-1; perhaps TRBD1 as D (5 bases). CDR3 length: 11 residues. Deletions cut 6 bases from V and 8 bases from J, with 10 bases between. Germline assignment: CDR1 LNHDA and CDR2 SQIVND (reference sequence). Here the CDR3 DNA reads TGTGCCAGTAGACGACAGCTCGAAGCTTTCTTT. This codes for CASRRQLEAFF.